The rows below give T cell receptor beta chains drawn from one sample of a study of blood T cell repertoires in COVID-19. Measured with immunoSEQ multiplex PCR; TCRdb has only the in-frame clones, and not every one. The sample carries roughly 150,000 clones, 82% recorded once. The sequenced material came from PBMCs or T cells enriched from blood (not recorded which). The source of these receptors is a man in his sixties who had recovered from COVID-19. Each CDR3 is given with its conserved first and last residue. A D gene is named only where the DNA matches it firmly.

>TRBV3-1/TRBV3-2|NA|TRBJ2-7
CASSQDVGTPYEQYF
>TRBV5-4|NA|TRBJ2-2
CASSLGTTNTGELFF
>TRBV29-1|TRBD1|TRBJ1-6
CSVRDRGNNSPLHF
>TRBV7-2|TRBD1|TRBJ2-3
CASSNTGGDTQYF
>TRBV5-6|TRBD2|TRBJ2-2
CASSLSGPGELFF
>TRBV24-1|NA|TRBJ1-5
CATSGTISNQPQHF
>TRBV6-5|TRBD1|TRBJ1-5
CASKGTGSKQPQHF
>TRBV7-8|TRBD1|TRBJ2-6
CASSWTGGLSGANVLTF
>TRBV5-1|NA|TRBJ2-5
CASRLGGGETQYF
>TRBV11-2|NA|TRBJ1-4
CASSRIGQINEKLFF
>TRBV9|TRBD1|TRBJ2-5
CASSAQDRGLETQYF